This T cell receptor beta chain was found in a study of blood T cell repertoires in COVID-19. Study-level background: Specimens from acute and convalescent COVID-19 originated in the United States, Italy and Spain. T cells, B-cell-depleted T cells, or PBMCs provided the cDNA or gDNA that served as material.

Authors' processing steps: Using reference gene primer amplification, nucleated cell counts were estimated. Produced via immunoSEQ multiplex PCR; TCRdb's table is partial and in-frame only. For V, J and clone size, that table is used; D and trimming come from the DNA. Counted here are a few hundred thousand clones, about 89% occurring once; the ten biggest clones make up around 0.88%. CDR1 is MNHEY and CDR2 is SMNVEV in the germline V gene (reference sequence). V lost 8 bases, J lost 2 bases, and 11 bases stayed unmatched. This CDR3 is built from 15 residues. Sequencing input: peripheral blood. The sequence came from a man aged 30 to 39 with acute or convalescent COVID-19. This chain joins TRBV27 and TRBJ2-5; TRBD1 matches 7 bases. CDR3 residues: CASSRTGASQETQYF. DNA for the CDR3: TGTGCCAGCTCGCGAACAGGGGCTAGTCAAGAGACCCAGTACTTC.